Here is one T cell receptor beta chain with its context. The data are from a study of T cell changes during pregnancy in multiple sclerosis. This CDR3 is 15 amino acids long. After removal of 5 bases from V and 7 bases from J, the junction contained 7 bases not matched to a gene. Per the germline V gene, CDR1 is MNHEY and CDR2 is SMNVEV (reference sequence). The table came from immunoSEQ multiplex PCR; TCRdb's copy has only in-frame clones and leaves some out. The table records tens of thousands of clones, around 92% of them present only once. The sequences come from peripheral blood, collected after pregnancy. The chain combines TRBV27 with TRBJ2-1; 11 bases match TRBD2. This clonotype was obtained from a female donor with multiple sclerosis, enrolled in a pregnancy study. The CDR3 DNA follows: TGTGCCAGCAGTCCCGGGACTAGCGGACCGAATGAGCAGTTCTTC. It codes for CASSPGTSGPNEQFF.